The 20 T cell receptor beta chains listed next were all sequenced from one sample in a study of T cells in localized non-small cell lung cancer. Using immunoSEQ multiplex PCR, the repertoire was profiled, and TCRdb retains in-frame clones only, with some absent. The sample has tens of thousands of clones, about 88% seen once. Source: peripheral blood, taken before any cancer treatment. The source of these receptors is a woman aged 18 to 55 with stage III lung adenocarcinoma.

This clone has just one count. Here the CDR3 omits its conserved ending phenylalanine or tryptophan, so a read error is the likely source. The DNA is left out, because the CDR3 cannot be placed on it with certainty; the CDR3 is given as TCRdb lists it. The CDR3 here is CAISEGGAPKL. The V call is TRBV10-3, the J call TRBJ2-3; the listed D gene, TRBD2, was not tested against the DNA. The CDR3 comprises 11 residues, both ends counted. Per the germline V gene, CDR1 is ENHRY and CDR2 is SYGVKD.

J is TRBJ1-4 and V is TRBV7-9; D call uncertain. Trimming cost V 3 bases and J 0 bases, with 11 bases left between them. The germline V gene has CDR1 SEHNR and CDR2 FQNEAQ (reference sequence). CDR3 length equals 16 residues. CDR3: CASSFGWFATNEKLFF. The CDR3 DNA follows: TGTGCCAGCAGCTTCGGGTGGTTTGCAACTAATGAAAAACTGTTTTTT.

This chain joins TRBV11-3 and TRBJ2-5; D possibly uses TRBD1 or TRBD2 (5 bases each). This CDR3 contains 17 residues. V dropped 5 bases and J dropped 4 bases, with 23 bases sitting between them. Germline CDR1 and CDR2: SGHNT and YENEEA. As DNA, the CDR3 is TGTGCCAGCAGCCCAGGTCGGGGTGGGCAGGGCCTAGAGACCCAGTACTTC. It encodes CASSPGRGGQGLETQYF.

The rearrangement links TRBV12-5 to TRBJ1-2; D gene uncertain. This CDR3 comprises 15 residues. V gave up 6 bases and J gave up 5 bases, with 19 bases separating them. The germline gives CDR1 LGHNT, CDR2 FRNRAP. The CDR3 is CASGPKALPPYGYTF. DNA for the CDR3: TGTGCTAGTGGGCCGAAGGCGTTACCTCCTTATGGCTACACCTTC. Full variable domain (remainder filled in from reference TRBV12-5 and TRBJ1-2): DARVTQTPRHKVTEMGQEVTMRCQPILGHNTVFWYRQTMMQGLELLAYFRNRAPLDDSGMPKDRFSAEMPDATLATLKIQPSEPRDSAVYFCASGPKALPPYGYTFGSGTRLTVV.

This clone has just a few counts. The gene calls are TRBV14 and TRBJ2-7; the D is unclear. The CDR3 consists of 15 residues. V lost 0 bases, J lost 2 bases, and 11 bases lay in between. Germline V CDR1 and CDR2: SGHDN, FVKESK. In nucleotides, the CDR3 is TGTGCCAGCAGCCAAGAACCGGACGGCACCTACGAGCAGTACTTC. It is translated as CASSQEPDGTYEQYF.

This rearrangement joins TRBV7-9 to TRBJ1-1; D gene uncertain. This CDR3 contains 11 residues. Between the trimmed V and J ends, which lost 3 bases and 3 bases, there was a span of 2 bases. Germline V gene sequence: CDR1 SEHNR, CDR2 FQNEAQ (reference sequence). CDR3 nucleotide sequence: TGTGCCAGCAGCTTTGACACTGAAGCTTTCTTT. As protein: CASSFDTEAFF.

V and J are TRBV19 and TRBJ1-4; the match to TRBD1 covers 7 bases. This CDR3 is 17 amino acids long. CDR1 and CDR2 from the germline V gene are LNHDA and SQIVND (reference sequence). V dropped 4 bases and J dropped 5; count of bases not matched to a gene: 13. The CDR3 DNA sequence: TGTGCCAGTAGTAACCCGTACGCCGGGACAGAGAATGAAAAACTGTTTTTT. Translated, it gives CASSNPYAGTENEKLFF.

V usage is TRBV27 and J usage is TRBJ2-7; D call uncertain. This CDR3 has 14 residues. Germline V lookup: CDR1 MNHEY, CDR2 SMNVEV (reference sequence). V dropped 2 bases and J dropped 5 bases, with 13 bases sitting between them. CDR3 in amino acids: CASSLRPIGDEQYF. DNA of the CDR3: TGTGCCAGCAGTTTACGCCCAATTGGGGACGAGCAGTACTTC.

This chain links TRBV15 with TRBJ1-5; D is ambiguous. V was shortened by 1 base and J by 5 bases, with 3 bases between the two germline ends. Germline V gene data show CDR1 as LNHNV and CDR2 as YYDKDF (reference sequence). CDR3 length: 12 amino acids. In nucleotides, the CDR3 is TGTGCCACCAGCAGAGCCGATCAGCCCCAGCATTTT. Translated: CATSRADQPQHF.

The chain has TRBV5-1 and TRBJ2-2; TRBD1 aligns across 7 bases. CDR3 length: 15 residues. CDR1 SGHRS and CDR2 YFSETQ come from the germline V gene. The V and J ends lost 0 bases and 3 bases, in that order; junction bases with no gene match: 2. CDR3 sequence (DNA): TGCGCCAGCAGCTTGGACAGGGGTGACACCGGGGAGCTGTTTTTT. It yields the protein CASSLDRGDTGELFF.

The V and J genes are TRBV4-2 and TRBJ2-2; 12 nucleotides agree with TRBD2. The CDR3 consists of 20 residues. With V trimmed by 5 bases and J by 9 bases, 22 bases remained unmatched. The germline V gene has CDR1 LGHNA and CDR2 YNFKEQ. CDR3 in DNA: TGTGCCAGCAGCACCGGGTTGGCTAGCGGGGGGGCCTTGGGTGTACGGGAGCTGTTTTTT. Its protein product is CASSTGLASGGALGVRELFF.

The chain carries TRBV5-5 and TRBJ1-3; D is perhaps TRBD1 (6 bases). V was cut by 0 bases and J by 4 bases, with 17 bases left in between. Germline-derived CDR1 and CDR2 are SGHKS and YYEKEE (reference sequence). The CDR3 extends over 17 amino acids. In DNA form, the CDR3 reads TGTGCCAGCAGCTTGGCCCGGCAGGGGAGGACGGGAAACACCATATATTTT. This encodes CASSLARQGRTGNTIYF.

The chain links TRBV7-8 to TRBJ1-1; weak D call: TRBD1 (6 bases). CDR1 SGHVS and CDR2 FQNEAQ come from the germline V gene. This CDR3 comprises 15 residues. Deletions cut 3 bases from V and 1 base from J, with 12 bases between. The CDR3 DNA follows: TGTGCCAGCAGCTTGGACCGGGGGGCGAACACTGAAGCTTTCTTT. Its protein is CASSLDRGANTEAFF.

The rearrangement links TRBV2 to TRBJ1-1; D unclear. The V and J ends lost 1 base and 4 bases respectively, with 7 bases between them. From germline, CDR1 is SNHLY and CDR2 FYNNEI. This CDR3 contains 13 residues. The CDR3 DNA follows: TGTGCCAGCAGTGAAGGGAGAATCACTGAAGCTTTCTTT. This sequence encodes CASSEGRITEAFF.

The CDR3 bases are TGTGCCAGCAGTGACCAACAGGGGAACTATGGCTACACCTTC. This sequence encodes CASSDQQGNYGYTF. The chain recombines TRBV2 with TRBJ1-2, with TRBD1 matching over 7 bases. Germline V lookup: CDR1 SNHLY, CDR2 FYNNEI. V lost 3 bases to trimming and J lost 2 bases; unmatched junction nucleotides: 3. The CDR3 spans 14 residues.

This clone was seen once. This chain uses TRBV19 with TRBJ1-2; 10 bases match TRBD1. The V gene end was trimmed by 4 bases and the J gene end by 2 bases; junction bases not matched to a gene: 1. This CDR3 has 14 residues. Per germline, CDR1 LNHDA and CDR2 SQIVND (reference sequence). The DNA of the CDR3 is TGTGCCAGTAGTAGGGACAGGGGAAACTATGGCTACACCTTC. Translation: CASSRDRGNYGYTF.

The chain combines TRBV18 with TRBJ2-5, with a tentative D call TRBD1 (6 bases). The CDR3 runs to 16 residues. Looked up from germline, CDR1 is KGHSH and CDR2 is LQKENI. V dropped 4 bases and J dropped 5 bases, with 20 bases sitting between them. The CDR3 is CASSLERPGQWETQYF. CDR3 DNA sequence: TGTGCCAGCTCACTCGAGAGGCCGGGACAATGGGAGACCCAGTACTTC.

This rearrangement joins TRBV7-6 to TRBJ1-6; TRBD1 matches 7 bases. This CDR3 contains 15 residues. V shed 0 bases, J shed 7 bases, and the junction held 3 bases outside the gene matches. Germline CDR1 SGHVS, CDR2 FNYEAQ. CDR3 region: CASSLALQGNSPLHF. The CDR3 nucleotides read TGTGCCAGCAGCTTAGCGTTACAGGGGAATTCACCCCTCCACTTT.

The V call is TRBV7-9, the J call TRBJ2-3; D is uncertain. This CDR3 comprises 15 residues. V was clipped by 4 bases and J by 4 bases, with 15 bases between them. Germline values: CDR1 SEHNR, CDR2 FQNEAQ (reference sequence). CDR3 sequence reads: CASSSTVVTSDTQYF. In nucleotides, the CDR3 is TGTGCCAGCAGCTCAACGGTGGTCACCTCAGATACGCAGTATTTT.

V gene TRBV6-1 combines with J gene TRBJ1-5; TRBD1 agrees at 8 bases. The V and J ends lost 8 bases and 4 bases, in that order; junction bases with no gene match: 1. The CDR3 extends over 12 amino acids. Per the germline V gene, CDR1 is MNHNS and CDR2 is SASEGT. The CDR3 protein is CASRTGNQPQHF. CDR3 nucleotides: TGTGCCAGCCGGACAGGGAATCAGCCCCAGCATTTT.